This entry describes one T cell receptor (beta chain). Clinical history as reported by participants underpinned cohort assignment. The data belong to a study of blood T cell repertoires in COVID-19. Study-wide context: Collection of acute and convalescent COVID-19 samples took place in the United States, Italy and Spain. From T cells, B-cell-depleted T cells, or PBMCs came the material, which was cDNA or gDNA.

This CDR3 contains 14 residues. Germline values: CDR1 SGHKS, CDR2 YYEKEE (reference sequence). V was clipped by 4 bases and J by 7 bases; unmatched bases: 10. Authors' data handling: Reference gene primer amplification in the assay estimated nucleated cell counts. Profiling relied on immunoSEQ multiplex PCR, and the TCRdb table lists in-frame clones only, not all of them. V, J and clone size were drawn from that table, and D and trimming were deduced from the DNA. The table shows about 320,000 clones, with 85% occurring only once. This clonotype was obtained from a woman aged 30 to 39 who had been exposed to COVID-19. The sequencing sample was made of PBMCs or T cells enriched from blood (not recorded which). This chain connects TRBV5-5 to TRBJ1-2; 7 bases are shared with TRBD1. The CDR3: CASSDGQAGGGYTF. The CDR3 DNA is TGTGCCAGCAGCGACGGACAGGCTGGAGGTGGCTACACCTTC.